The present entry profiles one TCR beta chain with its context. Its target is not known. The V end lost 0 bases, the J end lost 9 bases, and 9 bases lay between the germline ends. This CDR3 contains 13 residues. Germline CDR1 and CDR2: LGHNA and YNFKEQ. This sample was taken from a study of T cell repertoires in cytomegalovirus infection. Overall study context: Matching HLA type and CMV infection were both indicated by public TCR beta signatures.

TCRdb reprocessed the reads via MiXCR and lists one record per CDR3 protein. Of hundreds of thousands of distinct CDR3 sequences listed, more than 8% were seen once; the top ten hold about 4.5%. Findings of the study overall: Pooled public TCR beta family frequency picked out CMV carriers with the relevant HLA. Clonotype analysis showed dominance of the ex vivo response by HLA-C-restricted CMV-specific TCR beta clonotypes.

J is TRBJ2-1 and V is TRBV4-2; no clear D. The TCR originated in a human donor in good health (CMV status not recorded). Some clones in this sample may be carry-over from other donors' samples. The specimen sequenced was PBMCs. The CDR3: CASSQERTSEQFF. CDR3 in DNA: TGTGCCAGCAGCCAAGAACGGACGAGTGAGCAGTTCTTC.